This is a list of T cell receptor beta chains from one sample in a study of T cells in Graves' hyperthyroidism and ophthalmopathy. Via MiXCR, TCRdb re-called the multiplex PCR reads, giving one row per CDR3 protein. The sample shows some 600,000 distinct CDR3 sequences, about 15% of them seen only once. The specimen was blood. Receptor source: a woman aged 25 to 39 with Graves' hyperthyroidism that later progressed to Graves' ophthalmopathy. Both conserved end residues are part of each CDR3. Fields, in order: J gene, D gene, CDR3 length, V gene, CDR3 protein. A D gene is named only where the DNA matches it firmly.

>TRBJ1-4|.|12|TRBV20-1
CSARSLGEKLFF
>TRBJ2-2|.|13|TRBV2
CASSGQATGELFF
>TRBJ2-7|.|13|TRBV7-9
CASSQYVAYEQYF
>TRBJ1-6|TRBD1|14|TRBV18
CASTGTASNSPLHF
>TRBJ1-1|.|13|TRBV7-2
CASLRTPNTEAFF
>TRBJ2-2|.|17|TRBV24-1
CATSDFWAGANTGELFF
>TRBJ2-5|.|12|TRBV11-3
CASTGTQETQYF
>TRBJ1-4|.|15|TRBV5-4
CASSWTWEPNEKLFF
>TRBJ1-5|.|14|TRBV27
CASRPGMWAQPQHF
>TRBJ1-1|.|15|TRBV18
CASSPLGQVNTEAFF
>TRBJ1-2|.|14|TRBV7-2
CASSMAGAHYGYTF
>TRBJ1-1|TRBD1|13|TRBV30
CASYQGADPEAFF
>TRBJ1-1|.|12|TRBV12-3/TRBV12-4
CASRGDGTEAFF
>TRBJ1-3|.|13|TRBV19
CASKGLGGNTIYF
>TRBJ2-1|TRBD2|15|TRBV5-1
CASSGLAGLNNEQFF
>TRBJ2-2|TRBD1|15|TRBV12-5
CASGLITGEYGELFF
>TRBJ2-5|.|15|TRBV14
CASSRNYAQGETQYF
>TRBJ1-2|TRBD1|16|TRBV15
CATSRAPGQGAHSYTF
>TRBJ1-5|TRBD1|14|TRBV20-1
CSASKGGTDQPQHF
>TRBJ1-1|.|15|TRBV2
CASSEQGIMNTEAFF
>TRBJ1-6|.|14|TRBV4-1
CASTRVPENSPLHF
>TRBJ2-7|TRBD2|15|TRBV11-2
CASSTRAGVVDEQYF
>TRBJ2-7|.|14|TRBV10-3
CAISEQAREGEQYF
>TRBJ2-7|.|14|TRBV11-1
CASMEGDNTYEQYF
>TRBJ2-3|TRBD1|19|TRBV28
CASSLKVRSGTEARDTQYF
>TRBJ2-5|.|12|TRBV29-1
CSVEDIQETQYF
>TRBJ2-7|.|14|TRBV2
CASFRVLGSYEQYF
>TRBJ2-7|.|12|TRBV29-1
CSAALFRGEQYF
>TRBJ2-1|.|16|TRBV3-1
CASSQGLGVLYNEQFF
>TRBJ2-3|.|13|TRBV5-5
CASSLLKADTQYF
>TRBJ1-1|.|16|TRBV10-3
CAISEPGVRMNTEAFF
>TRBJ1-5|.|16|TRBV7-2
CASSPMGAGSNQPQHF
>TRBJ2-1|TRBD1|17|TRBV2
CASSAGTGTRGNNEQFF
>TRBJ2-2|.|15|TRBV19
CASSISVVPTGELFF
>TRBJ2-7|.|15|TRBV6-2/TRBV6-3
CASSHPPGNPYEQYF
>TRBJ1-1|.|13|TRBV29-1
CSVGRTVNTEAFF
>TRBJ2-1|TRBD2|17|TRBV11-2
CASSLALGLAKNNEQFF
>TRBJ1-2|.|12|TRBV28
CASTPGEYGYTF
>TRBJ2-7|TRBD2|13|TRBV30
CAWSGTSLYEQYF
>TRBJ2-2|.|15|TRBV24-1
CATSDPSGWREELFF
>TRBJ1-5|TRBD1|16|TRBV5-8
CASSQGGVVGNQPQHF